This T cell receptor (beta chain) was identified in a study of regulatory T cells in long-lasting Graves disease. Study results and limitations: Sampling was limited to peripheral blood rather than thyroid tissue.

Time point denoted: newly diagnosed GD, antithyroid drugs for less than 3 months. There was RNA extracted from PBMCs, and the TCR library was made from it. This clonotype was observed at least ten times. The antigen is undetermined. The CDR3 extends over 16 amino acids. Germline V gives CDR1 DFQATT, CDR2 SNEGSKA (reference sequence). Assembly of TCR beta libraries relied on iRepertoire HTBI primers together with Arm-PCR of CDR3 regions. A single record per CDR3 protein comes from TCRdb applying MiXCR to the multiplex PCR reads. The repertoire holds more than 450,000 distinct CDR3 sequences, 12% seen once, with roughly 8.9% in the top ten. These data were likewise used in another study, on T cells in Graves' hyperthyroidism and ophthalmopathy. According to that study: Diagnosis relied on clinical symptoms, serum thyroxine and TRAb, thyroid ultrasound and orbital computed tomography.

The chain recombines TRBV20-1 with TRBJ2-5; 9 bases are a match to TRBD2. This sample comprised peripheral blood mononuclear cells (PBMCs), obtained at new diagnosis, from a patient treated with antithyroid drugs. This receptor was identified in a woman in her thirties with Graves disease. The CDR3 is CSLQGISGLAGETQYF. DNA of the CDR3: TGCAGCCTCCAGGGGATTTCGGGACTAGCCGGAGAGACCCAGTACTTC.